This T cell receptor (beta chain) was recovered during a study of regulatory T cells in long-lasting Graves disease. According to the study, TCR beta libraries were built with iRepertoire HTBI primers and CDR3-region Arm-PCR. In TCRdb, the multiplex PCR reads were re-called with MiXCR into one record per CDR3 protein. The data hold roughly 380,000 distinct CDR3 sequences, with about 16% observed a single time. Study-wide points: Accuracy may have suffered from the small sample size. Compared with new cases, persistent Graves' patients showed reduced TCR diversity.

This clonotype was seen repeatedly, ten times or more. Its antigen is unidentified. Time point described: newly diagnosed GD, antithyroid drugs for less than 3 months. RNA from PBMCs was the source of the TCR library. This clonotype originated in a female donor with Graves disease. The sample consisted of peripheral blood mononuclear cells (PBMCs), taken at new diagnosis, from a patient treated with antithyroid drugs.

The CDR3 DNA follows: TGCGCCAGCAGCCAAGGGGCCAAATACGAGCAGTACTTC. Protein: CASSQGAKYEQYF. The V call is TRBV5-1, the J call TRBJ2-7, with a weak D call TRBD1 (5 bases). CDR1 and CDR2 from the germline V gene are SGHRS and YFSETQ. The CDR3 totals 13 residues. With 4 bases removed from V and 4 bases from J, the gap between germline ends came to 12 bases.